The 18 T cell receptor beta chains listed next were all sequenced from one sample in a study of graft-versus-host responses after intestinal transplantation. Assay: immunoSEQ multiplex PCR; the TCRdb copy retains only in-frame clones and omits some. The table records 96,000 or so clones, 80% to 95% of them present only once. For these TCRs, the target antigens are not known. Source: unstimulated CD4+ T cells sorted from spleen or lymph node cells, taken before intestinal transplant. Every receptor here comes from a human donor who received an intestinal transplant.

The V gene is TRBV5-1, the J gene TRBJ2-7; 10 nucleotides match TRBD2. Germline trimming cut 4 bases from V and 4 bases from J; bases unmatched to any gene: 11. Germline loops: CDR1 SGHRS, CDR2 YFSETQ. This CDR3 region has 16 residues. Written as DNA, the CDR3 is TGCGCCAGCAGCCTGCAGGGGCCGGGACTAGCGTACGAGCAGTACTTC. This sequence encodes CASSLQGPGLAYEQYF.

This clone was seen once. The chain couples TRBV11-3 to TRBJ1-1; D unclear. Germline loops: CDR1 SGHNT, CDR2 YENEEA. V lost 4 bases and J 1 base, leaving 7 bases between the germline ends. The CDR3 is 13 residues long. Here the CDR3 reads CASSYQENTEAFF. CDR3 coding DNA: TGTGCCAGCAGCTATCAGGAGAACACTGAAGCTTTCTTT.

The CDR3 nucleotides read TGTGCCTGGTTTGGCAGGTCAAACACTGAAGCTTTCTTT. Translating gives CAWFGRSNTEAFF. This chain connects TRBV30 to TRBJ1-1; D remains ambiguous. Between the trimmed V and J ends, which lost 5 bases and 2 bases, there was a span of 12 bases. Per the germline V gene, CDR1 is GTSNPN and CDR2 is SVGIG (reference sequence). This CDR3 contains 13 residues.

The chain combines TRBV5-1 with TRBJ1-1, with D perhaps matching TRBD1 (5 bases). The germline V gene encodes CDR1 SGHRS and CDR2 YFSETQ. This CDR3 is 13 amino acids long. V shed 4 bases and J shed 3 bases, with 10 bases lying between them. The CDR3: CASSVSGHTEAFF. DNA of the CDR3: TGCGCCAGCAGCGTTTCAGGGCACACTGAAGCTTTCTTT.

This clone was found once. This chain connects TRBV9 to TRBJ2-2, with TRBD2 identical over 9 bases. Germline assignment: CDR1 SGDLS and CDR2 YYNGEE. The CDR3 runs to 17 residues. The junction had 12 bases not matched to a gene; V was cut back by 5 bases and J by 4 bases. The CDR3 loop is CASRPGGSGSGTGELFF. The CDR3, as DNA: TGTGCCAGCAGACCCGGTGGTAGCGGGAGCGGCACCGGGGAGCTGTTTTTT.

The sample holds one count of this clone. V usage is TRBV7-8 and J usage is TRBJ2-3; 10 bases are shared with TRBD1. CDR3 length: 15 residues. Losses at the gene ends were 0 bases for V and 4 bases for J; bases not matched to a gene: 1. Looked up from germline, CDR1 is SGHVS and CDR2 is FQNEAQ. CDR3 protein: CASSLAGTGADTQYF. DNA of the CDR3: TGTGCCAGCAGCTTAGCCGGGACAGGGGCAGATACGCAGTATTTT.

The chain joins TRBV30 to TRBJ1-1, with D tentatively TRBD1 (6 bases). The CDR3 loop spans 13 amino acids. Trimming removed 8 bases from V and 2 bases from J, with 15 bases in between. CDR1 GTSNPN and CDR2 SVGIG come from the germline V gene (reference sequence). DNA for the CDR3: TGTGCCGGGCCCGGGACACCCAACACTGAAGCTTTCTTT. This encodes CAGPGTPNTEAFF.

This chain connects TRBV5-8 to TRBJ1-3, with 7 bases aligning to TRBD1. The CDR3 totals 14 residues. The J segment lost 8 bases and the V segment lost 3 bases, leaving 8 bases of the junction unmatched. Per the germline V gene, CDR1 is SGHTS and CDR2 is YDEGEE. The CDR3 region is CASSSQGTGDTIYF. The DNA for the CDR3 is TGTGCCAGCAGCTCCCAGGGAACAGGGGACACCATATATTTT.

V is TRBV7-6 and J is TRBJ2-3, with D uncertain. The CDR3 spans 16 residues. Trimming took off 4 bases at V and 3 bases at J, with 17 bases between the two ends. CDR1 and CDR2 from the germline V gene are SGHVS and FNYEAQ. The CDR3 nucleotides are TGTGCCAGCAGCTCCGTTAGTGTTAGCCGTACAGATACGCAGTATTTT. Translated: CASSSVSVSRTDTQYF.

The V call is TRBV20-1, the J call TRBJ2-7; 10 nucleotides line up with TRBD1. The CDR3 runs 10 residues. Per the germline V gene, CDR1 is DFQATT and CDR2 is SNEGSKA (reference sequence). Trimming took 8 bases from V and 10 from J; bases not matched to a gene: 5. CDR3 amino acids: CSWDRGEQYF. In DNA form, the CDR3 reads TGCAGTTGGGACAGGGGAGAACAGTACTTC.

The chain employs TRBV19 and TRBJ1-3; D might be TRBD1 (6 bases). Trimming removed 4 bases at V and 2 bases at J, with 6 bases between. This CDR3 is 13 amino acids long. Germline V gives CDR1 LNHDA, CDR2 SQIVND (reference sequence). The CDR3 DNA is TGTGCCAGTAGTACAGGGGCTGGAAACACCATATATTTT. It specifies CASSTGAGNTIYF.

CDR3 sequence reads: CASSLGPGFNTEAFF. DNA of the CDR3: TGTGCCAGCAGCCTTGGCCCAGGGTTTAACACTGAAGCTTTCTTT. This chain joins TRBV27 and TRBJ1-1; D perhaps matches TRBD1 (5 bases). With 6 bases removed from V and 2 bases from J, the gap between germline ends came to 16 bases. The CDR3 sequence is 15 residues long. Looked up from germline, CDR1 is MNHEY and CDR2 is SMNVEV (reference sequence).

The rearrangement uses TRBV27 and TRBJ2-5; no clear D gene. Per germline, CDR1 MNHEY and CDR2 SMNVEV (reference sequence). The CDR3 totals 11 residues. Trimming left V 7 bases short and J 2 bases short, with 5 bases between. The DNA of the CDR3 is TGTGCCAGCACCCCACAAGAGACCCAGTACTTC. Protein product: CASTPQETQYF.

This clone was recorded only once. This CDR3 is CASSGRGITEAFF. CDR3 bases: TGTGCCAGCAGCGGTAGGGGAATCACTGAAGCTTTCTTT. This rearrangement joins TRBV9 to TRBJ1-1; D might be TRBD1 (5 bases). Trimming shortened V by 3 bases and J by 4 bases, and 10 bases separated the two germline ends. This CDR3 region has 13 residues. CDR1 is SGDLS and CDR2 is YYNGEE in the germline V gene.

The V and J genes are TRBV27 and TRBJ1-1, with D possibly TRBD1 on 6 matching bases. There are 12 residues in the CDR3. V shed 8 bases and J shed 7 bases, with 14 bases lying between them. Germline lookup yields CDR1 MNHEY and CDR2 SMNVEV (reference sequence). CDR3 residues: CASPAQDSEAFF. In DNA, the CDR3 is TGTGCCAGCCCCGCCCAGGACAGTGAAGCTTTCTTT.

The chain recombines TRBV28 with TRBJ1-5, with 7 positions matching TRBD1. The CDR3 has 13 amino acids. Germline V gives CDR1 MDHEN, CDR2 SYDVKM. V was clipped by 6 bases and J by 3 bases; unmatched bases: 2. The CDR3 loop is CASRGQINQPQHF. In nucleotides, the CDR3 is TGTGCCAGCAGGGGACAGATCAATCAGCCCCAGCATTTT. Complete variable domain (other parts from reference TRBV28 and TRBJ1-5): DVKVTQSSRYLVKRTGEKVFLECVQDMDHENMFWYRQDPGLGLRLIYFSYDVKMKEKGDIPEGYSVSREKKERFSLILESASTNQTSMYLCASRGQINQPQHFGDGTRLSIL.

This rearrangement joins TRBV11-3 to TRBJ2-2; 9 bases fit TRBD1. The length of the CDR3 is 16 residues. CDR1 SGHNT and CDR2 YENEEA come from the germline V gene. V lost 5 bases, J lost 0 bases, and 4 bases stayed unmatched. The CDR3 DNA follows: TGTGCCAGCAGCCCCCGACAGGGGGCGAACACCGGGGAGCTGTTTTTT. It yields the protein CASSPRQGANTGELFF.

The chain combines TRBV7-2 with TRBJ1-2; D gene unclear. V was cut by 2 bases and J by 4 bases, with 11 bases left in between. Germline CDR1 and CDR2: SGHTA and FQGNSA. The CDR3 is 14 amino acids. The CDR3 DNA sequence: TGTGCCAGCAGCTTACTGGGAGGGAGCTATGGCTACACCTTC. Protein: CASSLLGGSYGYTF.